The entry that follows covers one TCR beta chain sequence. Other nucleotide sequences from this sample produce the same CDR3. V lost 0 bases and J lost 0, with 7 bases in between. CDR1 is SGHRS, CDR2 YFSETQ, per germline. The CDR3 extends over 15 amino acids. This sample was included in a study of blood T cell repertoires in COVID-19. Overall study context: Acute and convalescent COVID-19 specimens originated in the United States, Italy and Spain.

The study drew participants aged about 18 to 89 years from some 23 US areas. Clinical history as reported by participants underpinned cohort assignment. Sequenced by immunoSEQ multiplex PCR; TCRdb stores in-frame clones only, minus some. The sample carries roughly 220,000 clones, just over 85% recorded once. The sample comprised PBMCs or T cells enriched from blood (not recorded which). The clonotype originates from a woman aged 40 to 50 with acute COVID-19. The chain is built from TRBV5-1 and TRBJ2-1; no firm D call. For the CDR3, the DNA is TGCGCCAGCAGCTTGGGCGGAAGCTCCTACAATGAGCAGTTCTTC. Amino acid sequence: CASSLGGSSYNEQFF.